This T cell receptor beta chain is from a study of T-cell reconstitution after alpha-beta-depleted transplantation in children. TCRbeta library construction was performed incorporating unique molecular identifiers. In TCRdb, the PCR reads were re-called with MiXCR into one record per CDR3 protein. The table has about 130,000 distinct CDR3 sequences, around a tenth seen once. V was clipped by 7 bases and J by 6 bases, with 19 bases between them. The germline gives CDR1 SGHRS, CDR2 YFSETQ. The CDR3 runs to 14 residues. The rearrangement joins TRBV5-1 to TRBJ1-1; possibly TRBD1 for D (6 bases). This sample comprised PBMCs, mostly from graft donor cells, obtained 180 days after TCRalphabeta/CD19-depleted stem cell transplant. The receptor was isolated from a girl under two years old who had a stem cell transplant for combined immunodeficiency, so the T cells may come from the graft donor. Here the CDR3 DNA reads TGCGCCAGCCGCCAACAGGGAGGTGGGGCTGAAGCTTTCTTT. Translated: CASRQQGGGAEAFF.